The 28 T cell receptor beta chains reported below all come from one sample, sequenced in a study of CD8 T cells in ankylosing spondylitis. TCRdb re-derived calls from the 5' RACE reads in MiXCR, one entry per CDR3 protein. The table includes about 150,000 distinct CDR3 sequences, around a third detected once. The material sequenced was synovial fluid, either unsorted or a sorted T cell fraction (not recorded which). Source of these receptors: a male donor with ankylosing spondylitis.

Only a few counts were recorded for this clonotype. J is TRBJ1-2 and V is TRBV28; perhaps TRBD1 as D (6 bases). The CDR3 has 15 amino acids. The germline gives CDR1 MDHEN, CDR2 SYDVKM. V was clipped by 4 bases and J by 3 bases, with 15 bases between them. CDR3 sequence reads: CASSSRRDNDYGYTF. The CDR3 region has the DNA TGTGCCAGCAGTTCACGCCGGGACAATGACTATGGCTACACCTTC.

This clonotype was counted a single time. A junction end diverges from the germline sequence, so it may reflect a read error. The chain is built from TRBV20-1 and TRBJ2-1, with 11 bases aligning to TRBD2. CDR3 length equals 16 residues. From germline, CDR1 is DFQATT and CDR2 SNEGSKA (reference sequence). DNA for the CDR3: TGCTGTGCTAGGACACTAGCGGGAGTAGCCTACAATGAGCAGTTCTTC. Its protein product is CCARTLAGVAYNEQFF.

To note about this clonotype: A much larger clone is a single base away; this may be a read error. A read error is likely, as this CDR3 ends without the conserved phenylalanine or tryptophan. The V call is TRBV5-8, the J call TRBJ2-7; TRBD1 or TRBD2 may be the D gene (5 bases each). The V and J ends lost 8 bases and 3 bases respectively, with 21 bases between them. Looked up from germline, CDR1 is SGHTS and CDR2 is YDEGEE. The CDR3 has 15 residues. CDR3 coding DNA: TGTGCCAGTCGAGATTGGGGCGCTGGGGGCTACGAGCAGTACCTC. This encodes CASRDWGAGGYEQYL.

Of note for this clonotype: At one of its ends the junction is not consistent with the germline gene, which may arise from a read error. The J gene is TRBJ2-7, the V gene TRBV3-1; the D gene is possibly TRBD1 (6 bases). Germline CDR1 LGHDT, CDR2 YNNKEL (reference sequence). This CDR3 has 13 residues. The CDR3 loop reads CASSQVGTPEKYF. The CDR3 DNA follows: TGTGCCAGCAGCCAAGTAGGGACACCCGAGAAGTACTTC.

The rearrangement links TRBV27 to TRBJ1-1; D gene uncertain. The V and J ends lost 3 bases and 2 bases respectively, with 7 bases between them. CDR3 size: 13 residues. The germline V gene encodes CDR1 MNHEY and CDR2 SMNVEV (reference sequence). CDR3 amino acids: CASSFLVNTEAFF. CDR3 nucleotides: TGTGCCAGCAGTTTTTTGGTAAACACTGAAGCTTTCTTT.

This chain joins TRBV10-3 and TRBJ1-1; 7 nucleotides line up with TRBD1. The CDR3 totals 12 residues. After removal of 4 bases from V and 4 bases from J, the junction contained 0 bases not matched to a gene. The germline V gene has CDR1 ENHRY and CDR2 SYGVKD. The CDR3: CAISAGGTEAFF. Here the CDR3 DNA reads TGTGCCATCAGTGCAGGGGGCACTGAAGCTTTCTTT.

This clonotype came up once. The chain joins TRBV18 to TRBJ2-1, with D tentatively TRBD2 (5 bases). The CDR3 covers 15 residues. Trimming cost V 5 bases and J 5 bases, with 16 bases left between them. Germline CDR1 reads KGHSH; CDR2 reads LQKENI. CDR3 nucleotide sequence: TGTGCCAGCTCAAACGCGGGTCCTGGGCACAATGAGCAGTTCTTC. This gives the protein CASSNAGPGHNEQFF.

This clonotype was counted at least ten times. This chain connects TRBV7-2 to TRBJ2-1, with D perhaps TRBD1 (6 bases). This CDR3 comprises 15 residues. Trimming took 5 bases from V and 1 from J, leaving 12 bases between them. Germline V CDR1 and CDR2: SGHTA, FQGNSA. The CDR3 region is CASSPKQGSYNEQFF. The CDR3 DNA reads TGTGCCAGCAGCCCGAAACAGGGATCCTACAATGAGCAGTTCTTC.

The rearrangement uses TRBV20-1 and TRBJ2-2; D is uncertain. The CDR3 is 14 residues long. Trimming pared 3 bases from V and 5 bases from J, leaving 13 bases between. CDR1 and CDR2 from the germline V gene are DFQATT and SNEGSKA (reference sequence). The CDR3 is CSASDRLRTGELFF. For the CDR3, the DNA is TGCAGTGCTAGTGATAGGCTTCGGACCGGGGAGCTGTTTTTT.

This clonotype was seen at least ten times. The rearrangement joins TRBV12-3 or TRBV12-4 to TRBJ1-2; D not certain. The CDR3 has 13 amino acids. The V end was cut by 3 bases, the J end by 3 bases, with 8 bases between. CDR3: CASSLSADYGYTF. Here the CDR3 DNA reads TGTGCCAGCAGTTTGAGTGCCGACTATGGCTACACCTTC.

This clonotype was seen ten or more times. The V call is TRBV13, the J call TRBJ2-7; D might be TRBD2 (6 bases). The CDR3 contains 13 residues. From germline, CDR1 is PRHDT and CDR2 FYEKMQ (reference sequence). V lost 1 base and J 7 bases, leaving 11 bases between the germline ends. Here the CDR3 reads CASSLAASGEQYF. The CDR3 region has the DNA TGTGCCAGCAGCTTAGCAGCAAGCGGGGAGCAGTACTTC. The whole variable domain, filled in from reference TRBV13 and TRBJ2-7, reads AAGVIQSPRHLIKEKRETATLKCYPIPRHDTVYWYQQGPGQDPQFLISFYEKMQSDKGSIPDRFSAQQFSDYHSELNMSSLELGDSALYFCASSLAASGEQYFGPGTRLTVT.

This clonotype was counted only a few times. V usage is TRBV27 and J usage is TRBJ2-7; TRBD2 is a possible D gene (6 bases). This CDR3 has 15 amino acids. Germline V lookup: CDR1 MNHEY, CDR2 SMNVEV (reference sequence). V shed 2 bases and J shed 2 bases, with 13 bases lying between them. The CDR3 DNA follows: TGTGCCAGCAGTTTAGGGCTCGGGGGAACCTACGAGCAGTACTTC. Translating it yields CASSLGLGGTYEQYF.

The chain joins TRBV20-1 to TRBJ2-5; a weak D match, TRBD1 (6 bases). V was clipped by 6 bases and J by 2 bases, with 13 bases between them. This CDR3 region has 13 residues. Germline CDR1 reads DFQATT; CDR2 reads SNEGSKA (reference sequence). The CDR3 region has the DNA TGCAGTGCCTGGGGGCAGAAGCAAGAGACCCAGTACTTC. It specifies CSAWGQKQETQYF.

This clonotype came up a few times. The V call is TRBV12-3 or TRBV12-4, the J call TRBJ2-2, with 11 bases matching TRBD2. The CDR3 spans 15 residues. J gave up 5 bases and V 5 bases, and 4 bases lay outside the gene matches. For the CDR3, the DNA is TGTGCCAGCAGTCGACTAGCGGGGCGGACCGGGGAGCTGTTTTTT. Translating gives CASSRLAGRTGELFF.

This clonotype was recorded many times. This chain's CDR3 is CALGDRGRGGEAFF. In DNA, the CDR3 is TGTGCCCTAGGGGACAGGGGGCGAGGGGGTGAAGCTTTCTTT. This sequence joins TRBV12-3 or TRBV12-4 and TRBJ1-1; TRBD1 matches 12 bases. V lost 11 bases, J lost 7 bases, and 11 bases stayed unmatched. This CDR3 contains 14 residues.

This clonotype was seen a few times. The DNA of the CDR3 is TGTGCCAGCTCACCCCTGCGGAAGGATCAAGATACGCAGTATTTT. Translated, it gives CASSPLRKDQDTQYF. The chain employs TRBV18 and TRBJ2-3, with unresolved D. Germline V gives CDR1 KGHSH, CDR2 LQKENI. The CDR3 loop spans 15 amino acids. Trimming left V 3 bases short and J 5 bases short, with 15 bases between.

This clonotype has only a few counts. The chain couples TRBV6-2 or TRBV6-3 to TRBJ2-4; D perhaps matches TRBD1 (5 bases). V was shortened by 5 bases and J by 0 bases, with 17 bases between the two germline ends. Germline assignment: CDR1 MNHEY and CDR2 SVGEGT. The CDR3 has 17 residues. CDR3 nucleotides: TGTGCCAGCAGTAGCCGGGCAATCCAGGGAGCCAAAAACATTCAGTACTTC. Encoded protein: CASSSRAIQGAKNIQYF.

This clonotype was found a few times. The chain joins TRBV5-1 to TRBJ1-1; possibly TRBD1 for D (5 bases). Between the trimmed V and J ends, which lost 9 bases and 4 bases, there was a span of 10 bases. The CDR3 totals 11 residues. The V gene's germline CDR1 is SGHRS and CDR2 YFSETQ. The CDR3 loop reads CATNRTTEAFF. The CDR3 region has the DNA TGCGCCACAAACAGGACCACTGAAGCTTTCTTT.

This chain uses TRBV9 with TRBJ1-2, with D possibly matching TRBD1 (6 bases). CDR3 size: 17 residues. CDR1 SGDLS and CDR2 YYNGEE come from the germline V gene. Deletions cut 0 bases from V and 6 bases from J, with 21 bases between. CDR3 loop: CASSVGVGGARNNGYTF. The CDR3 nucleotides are TGTGCCAGCAGCGTAGGGGTAGGGGGGGCGAGGAACAATGGCTACACCTTC.

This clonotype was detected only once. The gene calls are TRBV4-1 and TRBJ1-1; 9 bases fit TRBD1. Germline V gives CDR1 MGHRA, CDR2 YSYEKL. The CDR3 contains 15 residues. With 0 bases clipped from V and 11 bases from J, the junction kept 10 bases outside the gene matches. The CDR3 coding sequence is TGCGCCAGCAGCCAAGATGCGGACAGGGGTGTGGCGGCTTTCTTT. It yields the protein CASSQDADRGVAAFF.

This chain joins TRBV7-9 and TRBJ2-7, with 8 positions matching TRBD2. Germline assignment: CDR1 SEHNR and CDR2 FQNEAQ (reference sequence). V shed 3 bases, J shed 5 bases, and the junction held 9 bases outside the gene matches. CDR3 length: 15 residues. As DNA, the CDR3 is TGTGCCAGCAGCTTGGGCGCGGGAGGTTTCAACGAGCAGTACTTC. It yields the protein CASSLGAGGFNEQYF.

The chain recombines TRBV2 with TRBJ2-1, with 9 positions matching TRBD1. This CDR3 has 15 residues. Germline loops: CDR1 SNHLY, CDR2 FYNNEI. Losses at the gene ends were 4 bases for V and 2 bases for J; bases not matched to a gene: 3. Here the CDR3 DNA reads TGTGCCAGCAGTGTTAACAGGGGGCCCTACAATGAGCAGTTCTTC. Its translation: CASSVNRGPYNEQFF.

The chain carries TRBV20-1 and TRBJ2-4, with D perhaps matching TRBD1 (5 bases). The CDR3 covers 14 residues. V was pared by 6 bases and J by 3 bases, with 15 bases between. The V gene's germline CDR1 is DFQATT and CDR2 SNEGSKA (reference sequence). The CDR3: CSAPRSQGKNIQYF. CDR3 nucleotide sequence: TGCAGTGCCCCCCGGAGCCAGGGCAAAAACATTCAGTACTTC.

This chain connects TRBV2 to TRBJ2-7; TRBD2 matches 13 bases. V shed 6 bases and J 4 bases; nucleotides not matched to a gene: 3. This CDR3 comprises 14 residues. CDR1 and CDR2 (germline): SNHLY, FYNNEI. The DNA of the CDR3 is TGTGCCAGCAGGAGACTAGCGGGGGGATACGAGCAGTACTTC. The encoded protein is CASRRLAGGYEQYF.

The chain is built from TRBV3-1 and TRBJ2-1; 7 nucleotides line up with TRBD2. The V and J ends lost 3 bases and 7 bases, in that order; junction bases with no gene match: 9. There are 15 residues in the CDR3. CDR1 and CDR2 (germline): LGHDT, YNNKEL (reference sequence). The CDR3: CASSHGSGARNEQFF. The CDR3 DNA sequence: TGTGCCAGCAGCCATGGAAGCGGGGCCCGAAATGAGCAGTTCTTC.

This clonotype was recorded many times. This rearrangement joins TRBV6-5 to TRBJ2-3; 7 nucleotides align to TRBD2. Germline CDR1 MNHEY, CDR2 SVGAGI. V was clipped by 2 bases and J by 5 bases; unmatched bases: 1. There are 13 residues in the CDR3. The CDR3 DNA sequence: TGTGCCAGCAGTTACACGGGGGGAGATACGCAGTATTTT. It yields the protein CASSYTGGDTQYF.

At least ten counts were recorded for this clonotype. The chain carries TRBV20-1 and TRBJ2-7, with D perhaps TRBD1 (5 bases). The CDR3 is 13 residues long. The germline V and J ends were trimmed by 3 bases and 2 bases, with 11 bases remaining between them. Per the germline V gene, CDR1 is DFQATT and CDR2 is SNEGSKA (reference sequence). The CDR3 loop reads CSASPQGPYEQYF. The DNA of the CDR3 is TGCAGTGCTAGCCCCCAGGGCCCCTACGAGCAGTACTTC.

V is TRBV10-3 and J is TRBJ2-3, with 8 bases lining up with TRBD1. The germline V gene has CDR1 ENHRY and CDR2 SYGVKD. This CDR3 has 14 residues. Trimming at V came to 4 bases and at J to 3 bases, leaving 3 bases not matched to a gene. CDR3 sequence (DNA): TGTGCCATCAGTGGGGGGACAGGAACAGATACGCAGTATTTT. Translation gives CAISGGTGTDTQYF.